These 25 T cell receptor beta chains were sequenced from one sample in a study of T cells after yellow fever vaccination. TCRdb re-analysed the 5' RACE reads in MiXCR, keeping a single row per CDR3 protein. The sample has about 350,000 distinct CDR3 sequences; around 8.1% are singletons. This specimen consisted of PBMCs, obtained about 41 days after the first yellow fever vaccination. These receptors all stem from a man between 18 and 35 years old who received the YFV17D yellow fever vaccine.

This chain connects TRBV5-1 to TRBJ1-1, with D unclear. Germline V CDR1 and CDR2: SGHRS, YFSETQ. The CDR3 sequence is 15 residues long. V gave up 0 bases and J gave up 4 bases, with 13 bases separating them. CDR3 sequence: CASSLAQTIGTEAFF. The CDR3 DNA reads TGCGCCAGCAGCTTGGCACAGACAATCGGCACTGAAGCTTTCTTT.

V usage is TRBV25-1 and J usage is TRBJ1-5, with unresolved D. In germline, CDR1 is MGHDK, CDR2 SYGVNS. The CDR3 extends over 14 amino acids. V lost 3 bases and J 11 bases, leaving 17 bases between the germline ends. This CDR3 reads CASSDPALPWAQHF. For the CDR3, the DNA is TGTGCCAGCAGTGATCCAGCCTTACCCTGGGCCCAGCATTTT.

The chain combines TRBV7-6 with TRBJ2-2, with TRBD2 as a possible D gene (6 bases). Trimming removed 8 bases at V and 1 base at J, with 11 bases between. This CDR3 is 14 amino acids long. Germline V lookup: CDR1 SGHVS, CDR2 FNYEAQ. CDR3 amino acids: CASSSEVNTGELFF. The CDR3 nucleotides read TGTGCCAGCTCTAGCGAGGTGAACACCGGGGAGCTGTTTTTT.

V usage is TRBV4-1 and J usage is TRBJ2-7; 9 nucleotides agree with TRBD2. J was trimmed by 6 bases and V by 4 bases; bases with no gene match: 10. Germline V lookup: CDR1 MGHRA, CDR2 YSYEKL. CDR3 length: 15 residues. The CDR3 region has the DNA TGCGCCAGCAGCCTACCCGGGACTAGCCTCCGCGAGCAGTACTTC. Its translation is CASSLPGTSLREQYF.

The chain combines TRBV12-3 or TRBV12-4 with TRBJ1-2; no clear D gene. CDR3 size: 14 residues. Trimming stripped 4 bases from V and 4 bases from J, with 13 bases between. The CDR3 coding sequence is TGTGCCAGCAGTTCCGCCAGAAGTTCCTATGGCTACACCTTC. Translation gives CASSSARSSYGYTF.

The rearrangement uses TRBV7-2 and TRBJ2-1; D call uncertain. The germline V gene encodes CDR1 SGHTA and CDR2 FQGNSA. The CDR3 sequence is 13 residues long. Trimming left V 5 bases short and J 5 bases short, with 10 bases between. Here the CDR3 reads CASSPRTNNEQFF. The CDR3 DNA reads TGTGCCAGCAGCCCCCGGACCAACAATGAGCAGTTCTTC.

The rearrangement joins TRBV6-5 to TRBJ1-1; 7 positions match TRBD1. Germline V lookup: CDR1 MNHEY, CDR2 SVGAGI. The CDR3 runs to 15 residues. Germline trimming cut 2 bases from V and 5 bases from J; bases unmatched to any gene: 8. The CDR3 loop is CASSYVDRDLTEAFF. DNA of the CDR3: TGTGCCAGCAGTTACGTTGACAGGGATTTAACTGAAGCTTTCTTT.

This clonotype showed up just a few times. The gene calls are TRBV5-5 and TRBJ2-4, with D unresolved. CDR1 is SGHKS and CDR2 is YYEKEE in the germline V gene (reference sequence). V was pared by 0 bases and J by 0 bases, with 13 bases between. The CDR3 consists of 17 residues. The CDR3 bases are TGTGCCAGCAGCTTGGTCACAGTCAAAAAAGCCAAAAACATTCAGTACTTC. Translation gives CASSLVTVKKAKNIQYF. The entire variable domain, with the rest obtained from reference TRBV5-5 and TRBJ2-4, is as follows: DAGVTQSPTHLIKTRGQQVTLRCSPISGHKSVSWYQQVLGQGPQFIFQYYEKEERGRGNFPDRFSARQFPNYSSELNVNALLLGDSALYLCASSLVTVKKAKNIQYFGAGTRLSVL.

This sequence joins TRBV5-4 and TRBJ1-4; the D gene is possibly TRBD1 (5 bases). The CDR3 runs 14 residues. Trimming removed 0 bases at V and 8 bases at J, with 11 bases between. Germline V gene sequence: CDR1 SGHNT, CDR2 YYREEE (reference sequence). This CDR3 reads CASSLEWGAEKLFF. The CDR3 region has the DNA TGTGCCAGCAGCTTGGAATGGGGCGCGGAAAAACTGTTTTTT.

The chain carries TRBV12-2 and TRBJ2-1; TRBD1 is the table's D call, not checked against the DNA. TRBV12-2 is described as a pseudogene. The CDR3 loop spans 15 amino acids. CDR3 sequence reads: CASRQPWSAGGRQFF. The CDR3 nucleotides are TGTGCAAGTCGCCAACCCTGGAGCGCTGGCGGACGGCAGTTCTTC.

This clonotype was observed a handful of times. This rearrangement joins TRBV12-3 or TRBV12-4 to TRBJ2-3; tentatively, D is TRBD1 (5 bases). The germline V and J ends were trimmed by 5 bases and 3 bases, with 12 bases remaining between them. This CDR3 has 14 amino acids. DNA of the CDR3: TGTGCCAGCAGTCGCCGACAGCTGACAGATACGCAGTATTTT. Amino acid sequence: CASSRRQLTDTQYF.

The chain employs TRBV11-3 and TRBJ2-3; 7 nucleotides align to TRBD2. The CDR3 extends over 15 amino acids. Germline V gene sequence: CDR1 SGHNT, CDR2 YENEEA. V lost 3 bases to trimming and J lost 2 bases; unmatched junction nucleotides: 5. CDR3 DNA: TGTGCCAGCAGCTTTGGCGGGGGTCACACAGATACGCAGTATTTT. Protein sequence: CASSFGGGHTDTQYF.

This chain uses TRBV5-1 with TRBJ2-4; no reliable D call. CDR3 length equals 15 residues. V was shortened by 0 bases and J by 1 base, with 8 bases between the two germline ends. CDR1 is SGHRS and CDR2 is YFSETQ in the germline V gene. The CDR3 protein is CASSLVPNAKNIQYF. CDR3 DNA sequence: TGCGCCAGCAGCTTGGTTCCTAACGCCAAAAACATTCAGTACTTC.

The J gene is TRBJ2-7, the V gene TRBV20-1; D gene uncertain. There are 11 residues in the CDR3. Looked up from germline, CDR1 is DFQATT and CDR2 is SNEGSKA (reference sequence). The V end was cut by 3 bases, the J end by 4 bases, with 7 bases between. CDR3 protein: CSASLGYEQYF. The CDR3 DNA reads as TGCAGTGCTAGTCTCGGATACGAGCAGTACTTC.

V and J are TRBV10-3 and TRBJ1-5; 8 bases line up with TRBD1. Losses at the gene ends were 10 bases for V and 2 bases for J; bases not matched to a gene: 16. CDR3 length equals 17 residues. CDR1 and CDR2 (germline): ENHRY, SYGVKD. As DNA, the CDR3 is TGTGCCACCCGCCAGGACCCCAGGGGGCATGGCAATCAGCCCCAGCATTTT. It is translated as CATRQDPRGHGNQPQHF.

There are a few counts of this clonotype. The chain is built from TRBV4-1 and TRBJ2-5; D may be TRBD1 (5 bases). Germline V gene lookup returns CDR1 MGHRA and CDR2 YSYEKL. The CDR3 loop spans 16 amino acids. V gave up 1 base and J gave up 1 base, with 13 bases separating them. The CDR3 region is CASSQVQGRIQETQYF. The CDR3 DNA reads as TGCGCCAGCAGCCAAGTTCAGGGCCGTATCCAAGAGACCCAGTACTTC.

This clonotype was recorded a few times. V and J are TRBV6-5 and TRBJ2-3, with 8 bases fitting TRBD1. CDR3 length equals 17 residues. V lost 0 bases to trimming and J lost 0 bases; unmatched junction nucleotides: 5. In germline, CDR1 is MNHEY, CDR2 SVGAGI. The CDR3 here is CASSYSSDRVSTDTQYF. CDR3 bases: TGTGCCAGCAGTTACTCTTCGGACAGGGTGAGCACAGATACGCAGTATTTT.

The rearrangement links TRBV6-5 to TRBJ1-1; perhaps TRBD1 as D (5 bases). V shed 0 bases and J shed 5 bases, with 13 bases lying between them. Germline lookup yields CDR1 MNHEY and CDR2 SVGAGI. CDR3 length: 15 amino acids. The CDR3 nucleotides are TGTGCCAGCAGTTACTCTCAGGGTCTAAGGACTGAAGCTTTCTTT. Translation: CASSYSQGLRTEAFF.

The chain uses TRBV7-2 and TRBJ2-1, with D possibly TRBD1 on 6 matching bases. V was clipped by 2 bases and J by 0 bases, with 11 bases between them. Germline CDR1 SGHTA, CDR2 FQGNSA. The CDR3 consists of 16 residues. CDR3 region: CASSLQGHSSYNEQFF. The CDR3 coding sequence is TGTGCCAGCAGCTTACAGGGACACAGCTCCTACAATGAGCAGTTCTTC.

V and J are TRBV25-1 and TRBJ2-3; D is unclear. CDR3 length equals 14 residues. V gave up 5 bases and J gave up 2 bases, with 11 bases separating them. Per the germline V gene, CDR1 is MGHDK and CDR2 is SYGVNS. The CDR3 DNA follows: TGTGCCAGCAGTAATACTCCTGACACAGATACGCAGTATTTT. It specifies CASSNTPDTDTQYF.

The chain carries TRBV27 and TRBJ2-7; D is uncertain. The CDR3 is 15 residues long. With 1 base removed from V and 2 bases from J, the gap between germline ends came to 12 bases. The germline V gene encodes CDR1 MNHEY and CDR2 SMNVEV (reference sequence). CDR3 DNA: TGTGCCAGCAGTTTATTAGAGGCCAGAACCTACGAGCAGTACTTC. Amino acid sequence: CASSLLEARTYEQYF.

The V and J genes are TRBV5-6 and TRBJ2-5; D possibly corresponds to TRBD1 (6 bases). This CDR3 comprises 15 residues. CDR1 and CDR2 (germline): SGHDT, YYEEEE. V lost 5 bases and J 5 bases, leaving 19 bases between the germline ends. The CDR3 region is CASSLLWGLRETQYF. As DNA, the CDR3 is TGTGCCAGCAGTCTTCTCTGGGGGCTCAGGGAGACCCAGTACTTC.

CDR3 protein: CASSATGYGGANVLTF. The CDR3 region has the DNA TGTGCCAGCAGCGCAACAGGGTATGGTGGGGCCAACGTCCTGACTTTC. The gene calls are TRBV2 and TRBJ2-6, with TRBD1 as a possible D gene (6 bases). The germline V gene encodes CDR1 SNHLY and CDR2 FYNNEI. This CDR3 is 16 amino acids long. Trimming pared 6 bases from V and 3 bases from J, leaving 15 bases between.

This clonotype appeared many times. The gene calls are TRBV18 and TRBJ2-1; no clear D gene. The germline V gene has CDR1 KGHSH and CDR2 LQKENI. Trimming took 2 bases from V and 5 from J, leaving 7 bases between them. The CDR3 has 13 residues. This chain's CDR3 is CASSPLQDNEQFF. The CDR3 nucleotides read TGTGCCAGCTCACCATTGCAGGACAATGAGCAGTTCTTC.

The chain has TRBV5-4 and TRBJ2-1; 7 bases map to TRBD2. The germline CDR1 and CDR2 sequences are SGHNT and YYREEE (reference sequence). The CDR3 is 16 residues long. V lost 0 bases and J lost 0; bases outside the gene matches: 3. The CDR3 here is CASSLGSGNSYNEQFF. The CDR3 nucleotides are TGTGCCAGCAGCTTGGGCAGCGGGAACTCCTACAATGAGCAGTTCTTC.